Below, 25 T cell receptor beta chains from the same sample are listed, as sequenced in a study of T cell responses to AZD1222 COVID-19 vaccine. Clones were sequenced by immunoSEQ multiplex PCR, and TCRdb holds only the in-frame ones, with some missing. The sample gives around 250,000 clones, 85% to 95% of which show up once; around 0.57% is in the top ten. Material: peripheral blood, obtained on day 0 of AZD1222 vaccination. These receptor sequences come from an adult in good health.

This chain links TRBV19 with TRBJ2-7; D not resolved. The V end was cut by 4 bases, the J end by 7 bases, with 14 bases between. The CDR3 length is 13 residues. The V gene's germline CDR1 is LNHDA and CDR2 SQIVND (reference sequence). This CDR3 is CASSTTRSREQYF. CDR3 nucleotides: TGTGCCAGTAGTACGACCCGGAGCCGGGAGCAGTACTTC. Looking up the rest from reference TRBV19 and TRBJ2-7 gives the full variable domain: DGGITQSPKYLFRKEGQNVTLSCEQNLNHDAMYWYRQDPGQGLRLIYYSQIVNDFQKGDIAEGYSVSREKKESFPLTVTSAQKNPTAFYLCASSTTRSREQYFGPGTRLTVT.

The rearrangement uses TRBV3-1 (or the pseudogene TRBV3-2) and TRBJ2-5, with unresolved D. This CDR3 is built from 14 residues. Trimming took off 4 bases at V and 5 bases at J, with 14 bases between the two ends. Germline V gene sequence: CDR1 LGHDT, CDR2 YNNKEL (reference sequence). CDR3 coding DNA: TGTGCCAGCAGCCCAACTTGGGATTTGGAGACCCAGTACTTC. Translating gives CASSPTWDLETQYF.

This clone was detected only a few times. This chain connects TRBV6-5 to TRBJ1-1; 8 nucleotides match TRBD1. The CDR3 is 15 residues long. V shed 10 bases, J shed 3 bases, and the junction held 13 bases outside the gene matches. CDR1 and CDR2 (germline): MNHEY, SVGAGI. This CDR3 is CATRWTGRSDTEAFF. The CDR3, as DNA: TGTGCCACTCGTTGGACAGGGCGATCGGACACTGAAGCTTTCTTT.

This clone was seen only once. The chain carries TRBV6-5 and TRBJ2-7; 14 bases align to TRBD2. CDR3 size: 15 residues. Trimming removed 5 bases from V and 4 bases from J; junction bases left unmatched: 4. The germline V gene has CDR1 MNHEY and CDR2 SVGAGI. The CDR3 loop reads CASSRLAGGQYEQYF. In DNA form, the CDR3 reads TGTGCCAGCAGTCGACTAGCGGGGGGGCAATACGAGCAGTACTTC.

V usage is TRBV5-1 and J usage is TRBJ1-3; D is ambiguous. CDR3 length: 14 amino acids. Trimming stripped 1 base from V and 0 bases from J, with 5 bases between. The germline V gene has CDR1 SGHRS and CDR2 YFSETQ. The CDR3 DNA is TGCGCCAGCAGCTTGTCTTCCTCTGGAAACACCATATATTTT. Its protein product is CASSLSSSGNTIYF.

The V and J genes are TRBV3-1 (or the pseudogene TRBV3-2) and TRBJ1-4; D remains ambiguous. V lost 5 bases and J 8 bases, leaving 6 bases between the germline ends. CDR3 length: 11 amino acids. Germline V CDR1 and CDR2: LGHDT, YNNKEL (reference sequence). CDR3 loop: CASSVTEKLFF. CDR3 DNA: TGTGCCAGCAGCGTGACAGAAAAACTGTTTTTT.

The genes are TRBV7-2 and TRBJ1-2; the D gene is possibly TRBD1 (6 bases). Germline CDR1 and CDR2: SGHTA and FQGNSA. V lost 5 bases and J 0 bases, leaving 19 bases between the germline ends. This CDR3 comprises 17 residues. The CDR3: CASSPQGGRDTNYGYTF. Here the CDR3 DNA reads TGTGCCAGCAGCCCTCAGGGTGGGAGGGACACTAACTATGGCTACACCTTC.

The V gene is TRBV27, the J gene TRBJ1-2; D unresolved. V lost 5 bases, J lost 2 bases, and 15 bases lay in between. The CDR3 contains 15 residues. Germline-derived CDR1 and CDR2 are MNHEY and SMNVEV (reference sequence). CDR3 region: CASSPQEGENYGYTF. CDR3 in DNA: TGTGCCAGCAGTCCCCAGGAGGGAGAAAACTATGGCTACACCTTC.

This sequence joins TRBV27 and TRBJ2-7; no reliable D call. Germline loops: CDR1 MNHEY, CDR2 SMNVEV (reference sequence). V was cut by 7 bases and J by 7 bases, with 5 bases left in between. The CDR3 spans 9 residues. The CDR3 protein is CASTGEQYF. The CDR3, as DNA: TGTGCCAGCACGGGTGAGCAGTACTTC.

The chain is built from TRBV11-3 and TRBJ2-1; 13 bases line up with TRBD2. V dropped 2 bases and J dropped 7; count of bases not matched to a gene: 11. The length of the CDR3 is 18 residues. Germline values: CDR1 SGHNT, CDR2 YENEEA. The CDR3 sequence: CASSLINGLAGANNEQFF. The CDR3 bases are TGTGCCAGCAGCTTAATAAATGGACTAGCGGGAGCTAATAATGAGCAGTTCTTC.

The chain has TRBV6-5 and TRBJ1-5, with D possibly TRBD1 on 5 matching bases. V lost 7 bases to trimming and J lost 8 bases, with 15 bases between them. CDR3 length equals 13 residues. Germline CDR1 and CDR2: MNHEY and SVGAGI. CDR3 protein: CASTPGAEEPQHF. In DNA, the CDR3 is TGTGCCAGCACCCCCGGGGCCGAGGAGCCCCAGCATTTT.

J is TRBJ2-7 and V is TRBV5-1; D is possibly TRBD1 (5 bases). The CDR3 runs to 16 residues. The germline V gene encodes CDR1 SGHRS and CDR2 YFSETQ. Trimming took off 0 bases at V and 1 base at J, with 14 bases between the two ends. The chain's CDR3 is CASSLGALGASYEQYF. The CDR3 coding sequence is TGCGCCAGCAGCTTGGGGGCCCTAGGGGCATCCTACGAGCAGTACTTC.

The table lists this clone with a few counts. This rearrangement joins TRBV9 to TRBJ2-7, with TRBD2 matching 8 bases. The CDR3 is 15 amino acids. With 3 bases clipped from V and 0 bases from J, the junction kept 5 bases outside the gene matches. The germline CDR1 and CDR2 sequences are SGDLS and YYNGEE. The CDR3 loop reads CASSALAGPSYEQYF. As DNA, the CDR3 is TGTGCCAGCAGCGCCTTAGCGGGGCCCTCCTACGAGCAGTACTTC.

Worth noting for this clone: The same CDR3 can be traced to other DNA sequences in this sample. The chain joins TRBV18 to TRBJ1-6; no clear D. Germline assignment: CDR1 KGHSH and CDR2 LQKENI. Trimming removed 2 bases at V and 0 bases at J, with 5 bases between. This CDR3 is built from 15 residues. The CDR3 region is CASSPGSSYNSPLHF. The CDR3 DNA reads as TGTGCCAGCTCACCAGGGAGCTCCTATAATTCACCCCTCCACTTT. The full variable domain, in which reference TRBV18 and TRBJ1-6 provide the parts outside the CDR3, is NAGVMQNPRHLVRRRGQEARLRCSPMKGHSHVYWYRQLPEEGLKFMVYLQKENIIDESGMPKERFSAEFPKEGPSILRIQQVVRGDSAAYFCASSPGSSYNSPLHFGNGTRLTVT.

The table lists this clone with a count of one. The genes are TRBV7-6 and TRBJ2-4; 9 bases agree with TRBD1. CDR3 length: 15 amino acids. Germline loops: CDR1 SGHVS, CDR2 FNYEAQ. The J segment lost 9 bases and the V segment lost 2 bases, leaving 8 bases of the junction unmatched. CDR3 amino acids: CASSLRRQGEGIQYF. The CDR3 nucleotides are TGTGCCAGCAGCTTACGACGACAGGGGGAGGGCATTCAGTACTTC.

The J gene is TRBJ1-1, the V gene TRBV2, with a tentative D call TRBD1 (5 bases). Trimming stripped 4 bases from V and 1 base from J, with 7 bases between. The CDR3 has 13 residues. Germline V gene sequence: CDR1 SNHLY, CDR2 FYNNEI. The CDR3 spells CASSGQTNTEAFF. CDR3 nucleotide sequence: TGTGCCAGCAGTGGACAGACGAACACTGAAGCTTTCTTT. Complete variable domain (other parts from reference TRBV2 and TRBJ1-1): EPEVTQTPSHQVTQMGQEVILRCVPISNHLYFYWYRQILGQKVEFLVSFYNNEISEKSEIFDDQFSVERPDGSNFTLKIRSTKLEDSAMYFCASSGQTNTEAFFGQGTRLTVV.

Worth noting for this clone: The sample contains more than one DNA sequence encoding this CDR3. The chain carries TRBV4-1 and TRBJ2-7; possible D gene TRBD1, 6 bases. Trimming pared 1 base from V and 3 bases from J, leaving 10 bases between. The CDR3 covers 14 residues. Germline values: CDR1 MGHRA, CDR2 YSYEKL. CDR3 in DNA: TGCGCCAGCAGCCAAGTGGGCAGGGGCTACGAGCAGTACTTC. This sequence encodes CASSQVGRGYEQYF.

V gene TRBV19 combines with J gene TRBJ1-5, with D perhaps TRBD1 (6 bases). Germline CDR1 LNHDA, CDR2 SQIVND (reference sequence). The V end lost 8 bases, the J end lost 2 bases, and 10 bases lay between the germline ends. The CDR3 runs to 13 residues. The CDR3 DNA reads TGTGCCAGTGGGGGGGCTCGCAATCAGCCCCAGCATTTT. The encoded protein is CASGGARNQPQHF.

The genes are TRBV3-1 (or the pseudogene TRBV3-2) and TRBJ2-7; TRBD1 agrees at 12 bases. Trimming cost V 6 bases and J 5 bases; bases outside gene matches: 8. Germline lookup yields CDR1 LGHDT and CDR2 YNNKEL (reference sequence). The CDR3 length is 15 residues. CDR3 sequence: CASRLTGTGGNEQYF. The CDR3 DNA sequence: TGTGCCAGCAGGCTCACCGGGACAGGGGGCAACGAGCAGTACTTC.

This clone was observed a single time. The chain recombines TRBV28 with TRBJ2-1; 12 nucleotides line up with TRBD2. With 5 bases clipped from V and 7 bases from J, the junction kept 6 bases outside the gene matches. Germline CDR1 reads MDHEN; CDR2 reads SYDVKM. This CDR3 contains 15 residues. The CDR3 is CASSPGLAGFNEQFF. CDR3 coding DNA: TGTGCCAGCAGTCCAGGACTAGCGGGGTTTAATGAGCAGTTCTTC.

The genes are TRBV5-1 and TRBJ2-1, with 9 bases aligning to TRBD2. CDR1 and CDR2 from the germline V gene are SGHRS and YFSETQ. The CDR3 consists of 16 residues. V shed 3 bases, J shed 1 base, and the junction held 5 bases outside the gene matches. DNA of the CDR3: TGCGCCAGCAGCTCCAATAGCGGGGGATCCTACAATGAGCAGTTCTTC. Protein product: CASSSNSGGSYNEQFF.

V usage is TRBV28 and J usage is TRBJ1-4, with TRBD1 identical over 7 bases. The CDR3 has 15 amino acids. After removal of 6 bases from V and 7 bases from J, the junction contained 11 bases not matched to a gene. Germline CDR1 MDHEN, CDR2 SYDVKM. CDR3 coding DNA: TGTGCCAGCAGGGCAGGGGGTGAAGTGGGTGAAAAACTGTTTTTT. This codes for CASRAGGEVGEKLFF. The full variable domain, its missing parts supplied by reference TRBV28 and TRBJ1-4, is DVKVTQSSRYLVKRTGEKVFLECVQDMDHENMFWYRQDPGLGLRLIYFSYDVKMKEKGDIPEGYSVSREKKERFSLILESASTNQTSMYLCASRAGGEVGEKLFFGSGTQLSVL.

The chain uses TRBV21-1 and TRBJ2-1; TRBD1 is taken as the D call from the table, unchecked against the DNA. TRBV21-1 is classified as a pseudogene. The CDR3 length is 18 residues. CDR3 amino acids: CASRPDRERGLAYNEQFF. The CDR3 coding sequence is TGTGCCAGCAGACCGGACAGGGAAAGAGGACTAGCCTACAATGAGCAGTTCTTC.

This chain joins TRBV19 and TRBJ1-4, with D perhaps TRBD1 (5 bases). V lost 9 bases to trimming and J lost 5 bases, with 13 bases between them. Germline values: CDR1 LNHDA, CDR2 SQIVND (reference sequence). The CDR3 length is 13 residues. CDR3 protein: CASSGRINEKLFF. Here the CDR3 DNA reads TGTGCCAGCTCGGGGCGGATCAATGAAAAACTGTTTTTT. Full variable domain (outside the CDR3, taken from reference TRBV19 and TRBJ1-4): DGGITQSPKYLFRKEGQNVTLSCEQNLNHDAMYWYRQDPGQGLRLIYYSQIVNDFQKGDIAEGYSVSREKKESFPLTVTSAQKNPTAFYLCASSGRINEKLFFGSGTQLSVL.

This clone is a singleton in its sample. This chain joins TRBV7-2 and TRBJ1-1; D is unresolved. Germline lookup yields CDR1 SGHTA and CDR2 FQGNSA. This CDR3 comprises 13 residues. Trimming removed 8 bases at V and 1 base at J, with 11 bases between. The CDR3 loop reads CASRVPGNTEAFF. Written as DNA, the CDR3 is TGTGCCAGCCGCGTACCAGGGAACACTGAAGCTTTCTTT.